The 20 T cell receptor beta chains listed next were all sequenced from one sample in a study of T cell repertoires in cytomegalovirus infection. These TCRs' antigens remain unknown. TCRdb recomputed calls from the reads with MiXCR, one row per CDR3 protein. The data show about 130,000 distinct CDR3 sequences, 32% seen once. The sample in question was CD8+ T cells from cultured PBMCs, obtained from culture after CMV antigen stimulation. The receptors come from a human donor in good health (CMV status not recorded). Some clones in this sample may be carry-over from other donors' samples.

The V and J genes are TRBV20-1 and TRBJ2-3; 7 nucleotides agree with TRBD1. CDR3 length equals 17 residues. The germline V gene has CDR1 DFQATT and CDR2 SNEGSKA (reference sequence). V was clipped by 3 bases and J by 6 bases; unmatched bases: 18. The CDR3 DNA reads TGCAGTGCTAGGGGTAGGGGGCTGGGGTTGGTGGCGGATACGCAGTATTTT. This encodes CSARGRGLGLVADTQYF.

The V and J genes are TRBV7-9 and TRBJ2-1; either TRBD1 or TRBD2 may fit D (6 bases each). The CDR3 is 14 residues long. Germline values: CDR1 SEHNR, CDR2 FQNEAQ (reference sequence). V gave up 4 bases and J gave up 9 bases, with 16 bases separating them. The DNA for the CDR3 is TGTGCCAGCAGCTCGCAACAGGGAGGCGGTGAGCAGTTCTTC. It specifies CASSSQQGGGEQFF. The variable domain in full, completed from reference TRBV7-9 and TRBJ2-1, reads DTGVSQNPRHKITKRGQNVTFRCDPISEHNRLYWYRQTLGQGPEFLTYFQNEAQLEKSRLLSDRFSAERPKGSFSTLEIQRTEQGDSAMYLCASSSQQGGGEQFFGPGTRLTVL.

This clonotype occurred a few times. J is TRBJ1-1 and V is TRBV7-9; no clear D gene. CDR1 is SEHNR, CDR2 FQNEAQ, per germline (reference sequence). This CDR3 has 14 residues. The V and J ends lost 5 bases and 4 bases respectively, with 14 bases between them. CDR3 protein: CASSPDDWTTEAFF. CDR3 coding DNA: TGTGCCAGCAGCCCAGACGACTGGACCACTGAAGCTTTCTTT.

In this sample, this clonotype turned up a few times. This chain connects TRBV7-2 to TRBJ1-2; maybe TRBD1 (5 bases). Trimming removed 3 bases at V and 5 bases at J, with 10 bases between. Germline CDR1 and CDR2: SGHTA and FQGNSA. The CDR3 extends over 13 amino acids. The CDR3: CASSFLTEYGYTF. In nucleotides, the CDR3 is TGTGCCAGCAGCTTTTTGACAGAGTATGGCTACACCTTC.

In this sample, this clonotype turned up many times. The DNA for the CDR3 is TGTGCCAGCACTAACGGGGGACAGGAAAGTTCACCCCTCCACTTT. Amino acid sequence: CASTNGGQESSPLHF. The chain carries TRBV6-2 or TRBV6-3 and TRBJ1-6; 8 positions agree with TRBD1. The germline V gene encodes CDR1 MNHEY and CDR2 SVGEGT. V shed 7 bases, J shed 9 bases, and the junction held 11 bases outside the gene matches. The CDR3 consists of 15 residues.

The chain combines TRBV6-2 or TRBV6-3 with TRBJ1-5; no clear D. This CDR3 is built from 13 residues. With 5 bases removed from V and 2 bases from J, the gap between germline ends came to 7 bases. Germline CDR1 is MNHEY and CDR2 is SVGEGT. CDR3 amino acids: CASSLRRNQPQHF. Written as DNA, the CDR3 is TGTGCCAGCAGTCTCCGCCGCAATCAGCCCCAGCATTTT.

This clonotype was seen at least ten times. V and J are TRBV27 and TRBJ1-5, with TRBD1 matching over 7 bases. This CDR3 contains 14 residues. Germline V CDR1 and CDR2: MNHEY, SMNVEV (reference sequence). V was pared by 5 bases and J by 4 bases, with 5 bases of the junction left unmatched. The CDR3 region is CASSPGGRNQPQHF. The DNA for the CDR3 is TGTGCCAGCAGTCCAGGGGGAAGGAATCAGCCCCAGCATTTT.

This clonotype was counted between two and nine times. The chain employs TRBV4-1 and TRBJ1-1; possibly TRBD1 for D (6 bases). The CDR3 consists of 15 residues. V was trimmed by 0 bases and J by 7 bases, leaving 15 bases between them. Germline V CDR1 and CDR2: MGHRA, YSYEKL. CDR3 sequence (DNA): TGCGCCAGCAGCCAAGATTCCGGGGGCAGCGTTGAAGCTTTCTTT. Protein product: CASSQDSGGSVEAFF.

This clonotype appeared a few times. The V gene is TRBV4-1, the J gene TRBJ1-1; D is ambiguous. This CDR3 is 13 amino acids long. Trimming left V 0 bases short and J 2 bases short, with 4 bases between. Per the germline V gene, CDR1 is MGHRA and CDR2 is YSYEKL. The CDR3 sequence is CASSQDHNTEAFF. In nucleotides, the CDR3 is TGCGCCAGCAGCCAAGACCACAACACTGAAGCTTTCTTT.

This clonotype has only a few counts. This chain connects TRBV7-6 to TRBJ1-5, with no clear D. With 1 base removed from V and 3 bases from J, the gap between germline ends came to 10 bases. CDR1 is SGHVS and CDR2 is FNYEAQ in the germline V gene. This CDR3 is built from 15 residues. DNA for the CDR3: TGTGCCAGCAGCTTAGGTCCACAGATCAATCAGCCCCAGCATTTT. Translation gives CASSLGPQINQPQHF.

The chain links TRBV4-1 to TRBJ1-6, with D uncertain. Deletions cut 4 bases from V and 0 bases from J, with 13 bases between. The CDR3 is 17 residues long. CDR1 and CDR2 (germline): MGHRA, YSYEKL. The DNA for the CDR3 is TGCGCCAGCAGCCTTAGCCCGGAGGACTCCTATAATTCACCCCTCCACTTT. It specifies CASSLSPEDSYNSPLHF.

The chain employs TRBV5-4 and TRBJ1-6; 9 nucleotides match TRBD1. The CDR3 is 15 residues long. The junction had 6 bases not matched to a gene; V was cut back by 4 bases and J by 7 bases. Germline CDR1 SGHNT, CDR2 YYREEE (reference sequence). CDR3 coding DNA: TGTGCCAGCAGCCGAACCGGGACAGGGAATTCACCCCTCCACTTT. Translation gives CASSRTGTGNSPLHF.

The chain is built from TRBV14 and TRBJ2-1; D might be TRBD2 (5 bases). Germline loops: CDR1 SGHDN, CDR2 FVKESK. The CDR3 sequence is 15 residues long. The V and J ends lost 1 base and 8 bases respectively, with 15 bases between them. The CDR3 spells CASSQVGSPVDEQFF. The CDR3 DNA follows: TGTGCCAGCAGCCAAGTGGGGAGTCCAGTCGATGAGCAGTTCTTC.

This rearrangement joins TRBV6-5 to TRBJ2-7; D might be TRBD2 (6 bases). The CDR3 is made up of 14 amino acids. V dropped 5 bases and J dropped 5 bases, with 16 bases sitting between them. The germline CDR1 and CDR2 sequences are MNHEY and SVGAGI. Here the CDR3 reads CASSVRGYPNEQYF. The CDR3, as DNA: TGTGCCAGCAGTGTCCGGGGGTACCCTAACGAGCAGTACTTC.

This clonotype was recorded many times. The J gene is TRBJ2-1, the V gene TRBV7-9, with 8 positions matching TRBD1. The CDR3 has 14 residues. CDR1 is SEHNR and CDR2 is FQNEAQ in the germline V gene (reference sequence). The V and J ends lost 5 bases and 5 bases, in that order; junction bases with no gene match: 5. The CDR3 sequence is CASSRGQGHNEQFF. The CDR3, as DNA: TGTGCCAGCAGCCGAGGACAGGGACACAATGAGCAGTTCTTC.

J is TRBJ2-7 and V is TRBV6-1; 9 nucleotides match TRBD2. V trimming: 6 bases; J trimming: 2 bases; junction bases outside the gene matches: 2. The CDR3 totals 13 residues. The germline V gene has CDR1 MNHNS and CDR2 SASEGT. CDR3 nucleotides: TGTGCCAGCAGCCTAGCGGGGACCTACGAGCAGTACTTC. It encodes CASSLAGTYEQYF.

V gene TRBV7-9 combines with J gene TRBJ2-3, with 8 nucleotides matching TRBD2. Germline CDR1 reads SEHNR; CDR2 reads FQNEAQ (reference sequence). Trimming took 4 bases from V and 2 from J; bases not matched to a gene: 11. CDR3 length equals 17 residues. CDR3 DNA: TGTGCCAGCAGCTCCCCCCCGGTTAGCGGGAACACAGATACGCAGTATTTT. It specifies CASSSPPVSGNTDTQYF.

The V gene is TRBV7-6, the J gene TRBJ2-1; TRBD2 agrees at 8 bases. CDR3 length equals 16 residues. Germline V gene data show CDR1 as SGHVS and CDR2 as FNYEAQ. With V trimmed by 7 bases and J by 3 bases, 11 bases remained unmatched. The CDR3 sequence: CASTPPGGGNYNEQFF. CDR3 DNA sequence: TGTGCCAGCACCCCTCCGGGGGGGGGTAACTACAATGAGCAGTTCTTC.

This clonotype was counted only a few times. The chain uses TRBV19 and TRBJ1-2; 8 bases map to TRBD1. Germline-derived CDR1 and CDR2 are LNHDA and SQIVND (reference sequence). V dropped 8 bases and J dropped 10; count of bases not matched to a gene: 12. CDR3 length equals 13 residues. The CDR3 sequence is CASSSGGQGNYTF. The CDR3 DNA reads as TGTGCCAGTTCCTCCGGTGGACAGGGAAACTACACCTTC.

Only a few counts were recorded for this clonotype. The chain is built from TRBV12-3 or TRBV12-4 and TRBJ1-1, with TRBD1 matching 8 bases. The CDR3 is 12 amino acids. The ends lost 4 bases at V and 11 bases at J; junction bases unmatched: 6. The CDR3: CASSSDRGGAFF. The CDR3 DNA sequence: TGTGCCAGCAGTTCCGACAGGGGTGGGGCTTTCTTT.